Each of the 26 T cell receptor beta chains below was sequenced from the same sample in a study of T-cell reconstitution after alpha-beta-depleted transplantation in children (dated by TCRdb to about 2016). What the treatment or condition label conveys for this sample: allogeneic hematopoietic cell transplantation with graft depleted of TCRalphabeta T cells and CD19 B cells. Library method: PCR. The instrument was an Illumina HiSeq 2500. TCR library preparation used molecular barcoding, with unique molecular identifiers applied to normalize quantification of the TCRbeta repertoire. TCRdb took the public reads, trimmed them with fastp at Q25, ran MiXCR for clone calling and kept in-frame beta chains. Each entry is one CDR3 protein sequence, shown with its most common DNA and genes. Recorded for this sample are roughly 50,000 distinct CDR3 sequences; 44% of them occurred a single time. The leading ten clones occupy roughly 98% of the sample.

Sequenced material: PBMCs, mostly from graft donor cells, taken 360 days after TCRalphabeta/CD19-depleted stem cell transplant. These receptors all come from a male patient younger than 18 who had a stem cell transplant for acute lymphoblastic leukemia, so the T cells may come from the graft donor.

The V call is TRBV27, the J call TRBJ1-5, with D maybe TRBD1 (5 bases). Deletions cut 3 bases from V and 2 bases from J, with 11 bases between. CDR3 length: 15 residues. Germline V CDR1 and CDR2: MNHEY, SMNVEV (reference sequence). CDR3 loop: CASSFSAGRNQPQHF. In nucleotides, the CDR3 is TGTGCCAGCAGTTTTTCAGCGGGGCGCAATCAGCCCCAGCATTTT.

Written as DNA, the CDR3 is TGTGCCAGCAGGCTAGCCGGCGAGCAGTACTTC. As protein: CASRLAGEQYF. The V and J genes are TRBV2 and TRBJ2-7; D might be TRBD2 (5 bases). Trimming left V 6 bases short and J 6 bases short, with 9 bases between. Germline loops: CDR1 SNHLY, CDR2 FYNNEI. The CDR3 length is 11 residues.

This clonotype was seen a handful of times. The chain recombines TRBV10-3 with TRBJ2-7; D unresolved. CDR1 is ENHRY, CDR2 SYGVKD, per germline. Trimming pared 2 bases from V and 9 bases from J, leaving 8 bases between. This CDR3 spans 11 amino acids. The CDR3 is CAISELGGQYF. The CDR3 bases are TGTGCCATCAGTGAGCTTGGCGGGCAGTACTTC.

This chain's CDR3 is CASSAHLRDRGRVNTGELFF. The CDR3 coding sequence is TGTGCCAGCAGCGCCCACCTCCGGGACAGGGGTAGGGTGAACACCGGGGAGCTGTTTTTT. The J gene is TRBJ2-2, the V gene TRBV9, with 10 bases matching TRBD1. The CDR3 is made up of 20 amino acids. The V gene end was trimmed by 3 bases and the J gene end by 1 base; junction bases not matched to a gene: 15. Germline CDR1 SGDLS, CDR2 YYNGEE.

This clonotype was counted only a few times. This sequence joins TRBV3-1 and TRBJ2-7; tentative D call: TRBD1 (6 bases). CDR1 and CDR2 from the germline V gene are LGHDT and YNNKEL (reference sequence). The CDR3 covers 13 residues. Trimming stripped 3 bases from V and 7 bases from J, with 13 bases between. Here the CDR3 DNA reads TGTGCCAGCAGCCAGGGGGCCGCTTGGGAGCAGTACTTC. Protein product: CASSQGAAWEQYF.

The sample holds one count of this clonotype. The rearrangement links TRBV7-2 to TRBJ2-5; D is tentatively TRBD1 or TRBD2 (5 bases each). The V end lost 5 bases, the J end lost 5 bases, and 21 bases lay between the germline ends. Germline V gives CDR1 SGHTA, CDR2 FQGNSA. CDR3 length equals 16 residues. Here the CDR3 reads CASSGWDAPNWETQYF. The CDR3 DNA is TGTGCCAGCAGCGGGTGGGACGCGCCAAATTGGGAGACCCAGTACTTC.

The count of this clonotype is one. This chain links TRBV5-6 with TRBJ2-7; TRBD1 matches at 8 bases. Germline V CDR1 and CDR2: SGHDT, YYEEEE. This CDR3 comprises 16 residues. V dropped 4 bases and J dropped 3; count of bases not matched to a gene: 12. CDR3 sequence reads: CASSLRPDREIYEQYF. In DNA form, the CDR3 reads TGTGCCAGCAGCCTACGACCGGACAGGGAAATCTACGAGCAGTACTTC.

V gene TRBV27 combines with J gene TRBJ2-3; 8 bases align to TRBD1. Germline CDR1 MNHEY, CDR2 SMNVEV (reference sequence). The CDR3 extends over 14 amino acids. The J segment lost 7 bases and the V segment lost 2 bases, leaving 5 bases of the junction unmatched. The CDR3 region is CASSLGQGSYTQYF. As DNA, the CDR3 is TGTGCCAGCAGTTTAGGACAGGGTTCATATACGCAGTATTTT.

This sequence joins TRBV2 and TRBJ2-7; D gene unclear. CDR3 length equals 15 residues. Germline CDR1 and CDR2: SNHLY and FYNNEI. Between the trimmed V and J ends, which lost 2 bases and 0 bases, there was a span of 11 bases. Here the CDR3 reads CASSESGRSSYEQYF. The CDR3 DNA sequence: TGTGCCAGCAGTGAAAGTGGACGGAGCTCCTACGAGCAGTACTTC.

The chain combines TRBV12-3 or TRBV12-4 with TRBJ2-1; D call uncertain. The CDR3 runs 15 residues. Trimming took off 3 bases at V and 4 bases at J, with 13 bases between the two ends. CDR3 sequence: CASSLGSLQYNEQFF. CDR3 bases: TGTGCCAGCAGTTTGGGGTCGCTTCAGTACAATGAGCAGTTCTTC.

The chain employs TRBV4-1 and TRBJ1-3; tentative D call: TRBD1 (6 bases). CDR1 MGHRA and CDR2 YSYEKL come from the germline V gene. This CDR3 is 16 amino acids long. The V and J ends lost 0 bases and 2 bases respectively, with 11 bases between them. The CDR3 spells CASSQEGRDTGNTIYF. The CDR3 region has the DNA TGCGCCAGCAGCCAAGAGGGGAGGGACACTGGAAACACCATATATTTT.

This clonotype occurred a few times. The chain has TRBV7-8 and TRBJ2-1, with 9 nucleotides matching TRBD2. V lost 1 base, J lost 5 bases, and 6 bases stayed unmatched. Germline CDR1 is SGHVS and CDR2 is FQNEAQ. The CDR3 consists of 16 residues. For the CDR3, the DNA is TGTGCCAGCAGCTTAGTTAGCGGGAGTATCGACAATGAGCAGTTCTTC. Encoded protein: CASSLVSGSIDNEQFF.

As concerns this clonotype: One end of the junction fails to match germline, which may point to a read error. The V and J genes are TRBV24-1 and TRBJ2-1; 16 bases map to TRBD2. Germline V gives CDR1 KGHDR, CDR2 SFDVKD. The CDR3 length is 22 residues. CDR3 bases: TGTGCCACCAGTGACACTACAACCGGGACTAGCGGGAGGGCCAACTCCTACAATGTGCAGTTCTTC. This translates into CATSDTTTGTSGRANSYNVQFF.

V usage is TRBV3-1 and J usage is TRBJ2-7; possibly TRBD2 for D (5 bases). CDR3 size: 13 residues. Germline CDR1 reads LGHDT; CDR2 reads YNNKEL (reference sequence). The V gene lost 1 base and the J gene lost 3 bases, with 7 bases spanning the gap. CDR3 sequence (DNA): TGTGCCAGCAGCCAAGGAGGAGGCTACGAGCAGTACTTC. As protein: CASSQGGGYEQYF.

This clonotype was observed a single time. The chain combines TRBV6-1 with TRBJ2-7; 9 bases are a match to TRBD1. Germline V gives CDR1 MNHNS, CDR2 SASEGT. This CDR3 contains 16 residues. With V trimmed by 4 bases and J by 2 bases, 9 bases remained unmatched. The DNA for the CDR3 is TGTGCCAGCAGTGGAAGGACAGGGGTACTGACCTACGAGCAGTACTTC. Its protein product is CASSGRTGVLTYEQYF.

The chain recombines TRBV29-1 with TRBJ2-3, with 7 nucleotides matching TRBD2. Trimming removed 6 bases from V and 6 bases from J; junction bases left unmatched: 6. This CDR3 has 12 amino acids. Germline CDR1 is SQVTM and CDR2 is ANQGSEA. CDR3 loop: CSVGLGVDTQYF. CDR3 DNA: TGCAGCGTCGGACTAGGCGTGGATACGCAGTATTTT.

This chain links TRBV4-3 with TRBJ2-7; a weak D match, TRBD1 (6 bases). V lost 1 base and J lost 2, with 9 bases in between. The CDR3 extends over 14 amino acids. Germline V gene lookup returns CDR1 LGHNA and CDR2 YSLEER. This chain's CDR3 is CASSQVRTAYEQYF. In DNA, the CDR3 is TGCGCCAGCAGCCAAGTCAGGACAGCCTACGAGCAGTACTTC.

The chain has TRBV6-5 and TRBJ2-7; TRBD2 is a possible D gene (6 bases). CDR1 and CDR2 (germline): MNHEY, SVGAGI. The CDR3 runs 12 residues. V shed 2 bases and J shed 7 bases, with 9 bases lying between them. In nucleotides, the CDR3 is TGTGCCAGCAGTTACCTAGCGCGGGAGCAGTACTTC. Translating it yields CASSYLAREQYF.

This chain connects TRBV18 to TRBJ2-2; D gene ambiguous. Germline values: CDR1 KGHSH, CDR2 LQKENI. The CDR3 totals 14 residues. V lost 1 base and J 1 base, leaving 4 bases between the germline ends. The CDR3 here is CASSPLGNTGELFF. The DNA of the CDR3 is TGTGCCAGCTCACCACTTGGGAACACCGGGGAGCTGTTTTTT.

The chain is built from TRBV21-1 and TRBJ2-3. TRBV21-1 is flagged as a pseudogene. The CDR3 is made up of 14 amino acids. DNA of the CDR3: TGTGCCAGCAGCAAGGGAATCAGCACAGATACGCAGTATTTT. Its protein product is CASSKGISTDTQYF.

This clonotype was seen a handful of times. V usage is TRBV9 and J usage is TRBJ2-1; no clear D gene. Germline assignment: CDR1 SGDLS and CDR2 YYNGEE. The CDR3 runs 16 residues. Trimming shortened V by 4 bases and J by 0 bases, and 14 bases separated the two germline ends. The CDR3 spells CASSPYSQPSYNEQFF. In DNA, the CDR3 is TGTGCCAGCAGCCCCTACAGCCAACCCTCCTACAATGAGCAGTTCTTC. The full variable domain, rest sourced from reference TRBV9 and TRBJ2-1, is DSGVTQTPKHLITATGQRVTLRCSPRSGDLSVYWYQQSLDQGLQFLIQYYNGEERAKGNILERFSAQQFPDLHSELNLSSLELGDSALYFCASSPYSQPSYNEQFFGPGTRLTVL.

V and J are TRBV5-1 and TRBJ2-5, with TRBD2 identical over 7 bases. The length of the CDR3 is 14 residues. Looked up from germline, CDR1 is SGHRS and CDR2 is YFSETQ. The V and J ends lost 4 bases and 2 bases, in that order; junction bases with no gene match: 5. Here the CDR3 DNA reads TGCGCCAGCAGCGTCGCCGGGGGGCAAGAGACCCAGTACTTC. It codes for CASSVAGGQETQYF. Full variable domain (outside the CDR3, taken from reference TRBV5-1 and TRBJ2-5): KAGVTQTPRYLIKTRGQQVTLSCSPISGHRSVSWYQQTPGQGLQFLFEYFSETQRNKGNFPGRFSGRQFSNSRSEMNVSTLELGDSALYLCASSVAGGQETQYFGPGTRLLVL.

The V gene is TRBV27, the J gene TRBJ2-3; 8 bases line up with TRBD2. Losses at the gene ends were 6 bases for V and 0 bases for J; bases not matched to a gene: 2. The CDR3 is made up of 14 amino acids. Germline V gene lookup returns CDR1 MNHEY and CDR2 SMNVEV (reference sequence). The DNA of the CDR3 is TGTGCCAGCAGCCAGCGGGGGAGCACAGATACGCAGTATTTT. Translating gives CASSQRGSTDTQYF.

This clonotype was picked up a small number of times. The gene calls are TRBV12-3 or TRBV12-4 and TRBJ1-2, with D unclear. This CDR3 is 15 amino acids long. Trimming took 1 base from V and 0 from J, leaving 9 bases between them. CDR3 sequence reads: CASSLGGQPNYGYTF. CDR3 DNA: TGTGCCAGCAGTTTAGGAGGGCAGCCTAACTATGGCTACACCTTC.

This clonotype was seen just once. The chain carries TRBV6-6 and TRBJ2-5; tentatively, D is TRBD1 (5 bases). The CDR3 consists of 12 residues. With 6 bases removed from V and 5 bases from J, the gap between germline ends came to 10 bases. Germline V gene data show CDR1 as MNHNY and CDR2 as SVGAGI (reference sequence). This chain's CDR3 is CASSNRLETQYF. DNA for the CDR3: TGTGCCAGCAGCAACAGGTTGGAGACCCAGTACTTC.

This clonotype has just a few counts. This chain joins TRBV7-6 and TRBJ2-1; TRBD2 agrees at 12 bases. The junction had 5 bases not matched to a gene; V was cut back by 4 bases and J by 7 bases. Germline CDR1 reads SGHVS; CDR2 reads FNYEAQ. This CDR3 comprises 15 residues. This chain's CDR3 is CASSSLAGGSNEQFF. The CDR3 nucleotides are TGTGCCAGCAGCTCACTAGCGGGGGGTTCTAATGAGCAGTTCTTC.